Listed below are T cell receptor beta chains from one sample, sequenced in a study of blood T cell repertoires in COVID-19. Assay: immunoSEQ multiplex PCR; the TCRdb copy retains only in-frame clones and omits some. The sample yields tens of thousands of clones, 86% seen once. Sequenced sample: peripheral blood. The source is a human donor in a cohort sampled during active COVID-19. Both conserved end residues are part of each CDR3. The D gene is left open where the match is weak. Clone size is not always given. Where it is, it says once, few, many or a class for expanded clones.

clone_size | j_call | d_call | v_call | cdr3_nt | cdr3_aa
few | TRBJ2-2 | . | TRBV19 | TGTGCCAGTACCGCGATGGGGGCCGACACCGGGGAGCTGTTTTTT | CASTAMGADTGELFF
. | TRBJ2-1 | . | TRBV19 | TGTGCCAGTAGTATTATCCGGAGTCACAATGAGCAGTTCTTC | CASSIIRSHNEQFF
. | TRBJ1-4 | . | TRBV30 | TGTGCCTGGAGTGGACCCCAGGGCCTCAATGAAAAACTGTTTTTT | CAWSGPQGLNEKLFF
. | TRBJ2-4 | . | TRBV2 | TGTGCCAGCAGTGGTTTCACGGACATTCAGTACTTC | CASSGFTDIQYF
. | TRBJ1-2 | . | TRBV28 | TGTGCCAGCAGTACAGGGACATTCGCCTACACCTTC | CASSTGTFAYTF
. | TRBJ2-7 | TRBD1 | TRBV11-2 | TGTGCCAGCAGCTTAGGACAGGGGGTCCTCCAATCCTACGAGCAGTACTTC | CASSLGQGVLQSYEQYF
. | TRBJ2-1 | . | TRBV25-1 | TGTGCCAGCAGTGCACGGGTCTCCTACAATGAGCAGTTCTTC | CASSARVSYNEQFF
. | TRBJ2-1 | . | TRBV4-3 | TGCGCCAGCAGCCAAGGACTTTACAATGAGCAGTTCTTC | CASSQGLYNEQFF
. | TRBJ2-4 | . | TRBV28 | TGTGCCAGCAGTTTACCCCCTCCCCGACAGGCGCTAGCCAAAAACATTCAGTACTTC | CASSLPPPRQALAKNIQYF
. | TRBJ2-1 | TRBD1 | TRBV2 | TGTGCCAGCAGTCATTTGACAGGGGGGAATGAGCAGTTCTTC | CASSHLTGGNEQFF
. | TRBJ2-1 | TRBD1 | TRBV15 | TGTGCCACCAGCTTGACAGGGGCCGACAACAATGAGCAGTTCTTC | CATSLTGADNNEQFF